One sample yielded the 2 T cell receptor beta chains listed below, sequenced in a study of blood T cell repertoires in COVID-19. Data came from immunoSEQ multiplex PCR; TCRdb stores just in-frame clones and leaves some out. The sample has over 200,000 clones; around nine tenths are singletons. Input material: PBMCs or T cells enriched from blood (not recorded which). These receptor sequences come from a man aged 25 to 40 who had recovered from COVID-19.

The rearrangement joins TRBV7-2 to TRBJ2-5; D is perhaps TRBD1 (5 bases). The CDR3 has 13 amino acids. Germline CDR1 and CDR2: SGHTA and FQGNSA. Trimming cost V 3 bases and J 4 bases, with 9 bases left between them. The CDR3 loop reads CASSLTAIETQYF. Written as DNA, the CDR3 is TGTGCCAGCAGCTTGACAGCTATAGAGACCCAGTACTTC. Filled out from reference TRBV7-2 and TRBJ2-5, the complete variable domain reads GAGVSQSPSNKVTEKGKDVELRCDPISGHTALYWYRQSLGQGLEFLIYFQGNSAPDKSGLPSDRFSAERTGGSVSTLTIQRTQQEDSAVYLCASSLTAIETQYFGPGTRLLVL.

This chain uses TRBV7-9 with TRBJ1-1, with a tentative D call TRBD1 (6 bases). The CDR3 length is 15 residues. Trimming shortened V by 5 bases and J by 1 base, and 14 bases separated the two germline ends. Germline V gene data show CDR1 as SEHNR and CDR2 as FQNEAQ (reference sequence). CDR3 sequence: CASSQNGQKNTEAFF. The CDR3, as DNA: TGTGCCAGCAGCCAGAACGGACAGAAGAACACTGAAGCTTTCTTT.